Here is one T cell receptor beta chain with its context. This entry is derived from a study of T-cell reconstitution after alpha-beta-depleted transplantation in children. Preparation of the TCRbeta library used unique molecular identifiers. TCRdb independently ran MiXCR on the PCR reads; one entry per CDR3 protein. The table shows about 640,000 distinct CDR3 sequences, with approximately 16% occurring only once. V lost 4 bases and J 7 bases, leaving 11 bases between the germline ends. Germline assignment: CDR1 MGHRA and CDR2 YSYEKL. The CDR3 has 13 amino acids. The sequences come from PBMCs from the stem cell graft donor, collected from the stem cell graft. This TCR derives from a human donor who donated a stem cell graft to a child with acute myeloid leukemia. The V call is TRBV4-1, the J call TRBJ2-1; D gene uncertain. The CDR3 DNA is TGCGCCAGCAGCCCCGATCCCCAGAATGAGCAGTTCTTC. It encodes CASSPDPQNEQFF.